This TCR beta chain is drawn from a study of blood T cells in healthy people across ages. Combining a sample-barcoded 5' primer with a J-beta primer mix, a second PCR ran for roughly 7 to 12 cycles. Using its own MiXCR run on the 5' RACE reads, TCRdb lists one record per CDR3 protein. The sample contains about 800,000 distinct CDR3 sequences, about 47% of which appear only once. This clonotype was found a few times. V shed 3 bases and J 0 bases; nucleotides not matched to a gene: 9. CDR3 length: 16 residues. Germline CDR1 and CDR2: DFQATT and SNEGSKA (reference sequence). The J gene is TRBJ1-1, the V gene TRBV20-1, with 8 bases lining up with TRBD1. This receptor was obtained from a man older than 75 in good health. Sequenced input: blood. CDR3 loop: CSAREPTGAMNTEAFF. The CDR3 bases are TGCAGTGCTAGGGAACCGACAGGGGCGATGAACACTGAAGCTTTCTTT.